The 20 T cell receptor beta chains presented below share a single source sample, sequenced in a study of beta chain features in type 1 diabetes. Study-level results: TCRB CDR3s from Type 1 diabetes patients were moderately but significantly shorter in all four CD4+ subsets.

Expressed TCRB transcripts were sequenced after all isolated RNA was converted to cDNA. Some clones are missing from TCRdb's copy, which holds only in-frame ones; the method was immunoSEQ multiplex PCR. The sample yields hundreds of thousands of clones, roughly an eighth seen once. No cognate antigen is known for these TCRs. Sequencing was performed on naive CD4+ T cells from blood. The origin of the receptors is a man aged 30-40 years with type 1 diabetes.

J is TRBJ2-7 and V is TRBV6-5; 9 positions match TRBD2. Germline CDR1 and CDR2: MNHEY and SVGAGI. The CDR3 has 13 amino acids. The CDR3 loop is CVSGKREANEQYF. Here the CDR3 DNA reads TGTGTCTCAGGGAAGCGGGAGGCAAACGAGCAGTACTTC.

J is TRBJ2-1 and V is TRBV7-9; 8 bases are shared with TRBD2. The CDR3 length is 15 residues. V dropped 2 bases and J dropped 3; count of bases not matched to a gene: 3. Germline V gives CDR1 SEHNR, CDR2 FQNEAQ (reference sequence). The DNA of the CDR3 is TGTGCCAGCAGCTTAATGGCGGGAGGCTACAATGAGCAGTTCTTC. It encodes CASSLMAGGYNEQFF.

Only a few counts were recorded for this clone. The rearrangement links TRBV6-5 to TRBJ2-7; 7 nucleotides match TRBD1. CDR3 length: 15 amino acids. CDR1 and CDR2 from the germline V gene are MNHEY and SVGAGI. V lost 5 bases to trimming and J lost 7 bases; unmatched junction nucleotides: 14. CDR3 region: CASSKWGRGTLEQYF. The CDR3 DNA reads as TGTGCCAGCAGTAAGTGGGGCAGGGGGACGTTGGAGCAGTACTTC.

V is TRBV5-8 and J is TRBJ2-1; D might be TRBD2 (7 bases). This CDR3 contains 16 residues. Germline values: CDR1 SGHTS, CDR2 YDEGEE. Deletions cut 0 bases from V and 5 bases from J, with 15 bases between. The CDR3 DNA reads TGTGCCAGCAGCTTGGCCGGAATAGGGGGGGACAATGAGCAGTTCTTC. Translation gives CASSLAGIGGDNEQFF.

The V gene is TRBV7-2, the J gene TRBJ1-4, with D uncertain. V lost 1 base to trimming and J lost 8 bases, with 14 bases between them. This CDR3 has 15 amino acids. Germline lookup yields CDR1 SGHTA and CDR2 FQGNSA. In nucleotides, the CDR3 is TGTGCCAGCAGCTTAGTAGGAGGGCTCGGGGAAAAACTGTTTTTT. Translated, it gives CASSLVGGLGEKLFF.

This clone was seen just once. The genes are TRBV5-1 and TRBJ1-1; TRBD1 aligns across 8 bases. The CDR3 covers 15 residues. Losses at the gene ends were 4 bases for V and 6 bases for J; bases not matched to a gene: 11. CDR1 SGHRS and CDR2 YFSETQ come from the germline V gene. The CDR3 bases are TGCGCCAGCAGCCACGGAGACAGGGGTAGTTCTGAAGCTTTCTTT. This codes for CASSHGDRGSSEAFF.

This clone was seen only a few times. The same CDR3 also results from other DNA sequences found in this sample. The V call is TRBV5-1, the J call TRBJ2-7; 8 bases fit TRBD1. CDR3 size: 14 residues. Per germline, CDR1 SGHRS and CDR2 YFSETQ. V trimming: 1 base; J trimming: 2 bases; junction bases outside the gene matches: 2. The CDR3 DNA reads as TGCGCCAGCAGCTTGTCGACAGGGGCCTACGAGCAGTACTTC. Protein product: CASSLSTGAYEQYF.

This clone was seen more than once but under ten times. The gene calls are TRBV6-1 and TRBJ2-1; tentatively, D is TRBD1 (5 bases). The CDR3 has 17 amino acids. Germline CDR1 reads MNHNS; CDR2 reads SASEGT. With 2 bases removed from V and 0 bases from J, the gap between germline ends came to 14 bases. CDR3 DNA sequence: TGTGCCAGCAGTGAATACACAGGACCTAGCTCCTACAATGAGCAGTTCTTC. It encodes CASSEYTGPSSYNEQFF.

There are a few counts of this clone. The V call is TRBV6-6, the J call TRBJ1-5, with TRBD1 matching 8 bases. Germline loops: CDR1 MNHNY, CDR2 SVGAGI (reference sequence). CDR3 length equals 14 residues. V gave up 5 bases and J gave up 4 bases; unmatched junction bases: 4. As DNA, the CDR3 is TGTGCCAGCAGTCGGACAGGGCTTAATCAGCCCCAGCATTTT. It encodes CASSRTGLNQPQHF.

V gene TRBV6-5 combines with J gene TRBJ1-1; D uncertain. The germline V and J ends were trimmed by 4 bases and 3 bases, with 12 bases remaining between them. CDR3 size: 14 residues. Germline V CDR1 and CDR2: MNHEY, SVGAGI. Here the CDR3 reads CASSSASTDTEAFF. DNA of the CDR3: TGTGCCAGCAGTTCTGCCTCCACGGACACTGAAGCTTTCTTT.

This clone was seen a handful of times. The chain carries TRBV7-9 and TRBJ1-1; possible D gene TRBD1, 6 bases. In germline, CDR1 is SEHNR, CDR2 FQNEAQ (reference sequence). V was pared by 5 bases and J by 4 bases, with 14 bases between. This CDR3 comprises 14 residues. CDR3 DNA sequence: TGTGCCAGCAGCCTACAGGGAGTTAGCACTGAAGCTTTCTTT. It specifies CASSLQGVSTEAFF.

The CDR3 protein is CASSSTGASYEQYF. The CDR3 DNA sequence: TGTGCCAGCAGCTCGACAGGGGCGAGCTACGAGCAGTACTTC. The V call is TRBV11-1, the J call TRBJ2-5; 8 bases fit TRBD1. The J call may be incorrect, as the DNA end agrees better with TRBJ2-7. CDR1 and CDR2 from the germline V gene are SGHAT and FQDESV (reference sequence). The CDR3 runs 14 residues.

The CDR3 region is CASSSIRGHAEAFF. The DNA for the CDR3 is TGTGCCAGCAGCTCGATTAGGGGACACGCTGAAGCTTTCTTT. The chain has TRBV7-6 and TRBJ1-1; D is possibly TRBD1 (6 bases). The germline gives CDR1 SGHVS, CDR2 FNYEAQ. The CDR3 is made up of 14 amino acids. Trimming stripped 4 bases from V and 6 bases from J, with 15 bases between.

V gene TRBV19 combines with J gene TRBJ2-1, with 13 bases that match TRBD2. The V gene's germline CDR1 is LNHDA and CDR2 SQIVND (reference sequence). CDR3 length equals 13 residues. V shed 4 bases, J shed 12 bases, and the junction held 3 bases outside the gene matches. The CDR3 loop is CASSTGLAGVQFF. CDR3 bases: TGTGCCAGTAGTACTGGACTAGCGGGAGTGCAGTTCTTC.

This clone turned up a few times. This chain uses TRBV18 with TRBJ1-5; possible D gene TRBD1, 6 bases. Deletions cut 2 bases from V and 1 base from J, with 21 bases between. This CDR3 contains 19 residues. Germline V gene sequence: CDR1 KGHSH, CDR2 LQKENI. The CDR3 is CASSPFGPLGRGSNQPQHF. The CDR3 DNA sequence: TGTGCCAGCTCACCATTCGGGCCGTTAGGCAGGGGAAGCAATCAGCCCCAGCATTTT.

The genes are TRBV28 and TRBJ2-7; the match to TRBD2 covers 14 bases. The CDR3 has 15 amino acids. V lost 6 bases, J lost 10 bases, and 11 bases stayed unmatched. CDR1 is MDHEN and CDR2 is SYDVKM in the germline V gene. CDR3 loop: CASSSRLAGGPYQYF. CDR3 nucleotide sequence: TGTGCCAGCAGCTCAAGACTAGCGGGAGGGCCGTATCAGTACTTC.

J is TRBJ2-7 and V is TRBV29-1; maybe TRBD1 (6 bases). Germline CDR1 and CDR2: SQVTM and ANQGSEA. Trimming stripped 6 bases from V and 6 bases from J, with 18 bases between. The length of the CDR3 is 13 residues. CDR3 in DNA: TGCAGCGTATCAGGGGTTGTTGGTCTCGAGCAGTACTTC. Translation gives CSVSGVVGLEQYF.

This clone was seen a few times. CDR3 nucleotides: TGCAGCGTCGTTCGACAGCGGGTGGGGAATGAGCAGTTCTTC. It yields the protein CSVVRQRVGNEQFF. This chain uses TRBV29-1 with TRBJ2-1; perhaps TRBD2 as D (6 bases). Germline V gene sequence: CDR1 SQVTM, CDR2 ANQGSEA. The V and J ends lost 6 bases and 7 bases respectively, with 19 bases between them. This CDR3 has 14 amino acids.

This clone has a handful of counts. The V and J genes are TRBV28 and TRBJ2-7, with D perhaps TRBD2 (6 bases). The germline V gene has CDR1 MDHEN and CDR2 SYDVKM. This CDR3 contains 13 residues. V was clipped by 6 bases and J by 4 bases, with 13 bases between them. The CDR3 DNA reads TGTGCCAGCAGGAGGGACTGGGGTTACGAGCAGTACTTC. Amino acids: CASRRDWGYEQYF.

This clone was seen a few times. CDR3: CSAAPSRGQREQYF. CDR3 sequence (DNA): TGCAGCGCCGCACCGAGTAGAGGGCAGAGGGAGCAGTACTTC. This chain uses TRBV29-1 with TRBJ2-7; tentative D call: TRBD2 (5 bases). This CDR3 contains 14 residues. V dropped 7 bases and J dropped 7 bases, with 23 bases sitting between them. Per the germline V gene, CDR1 is SQVTM and CDR2 is ANQGSEA.